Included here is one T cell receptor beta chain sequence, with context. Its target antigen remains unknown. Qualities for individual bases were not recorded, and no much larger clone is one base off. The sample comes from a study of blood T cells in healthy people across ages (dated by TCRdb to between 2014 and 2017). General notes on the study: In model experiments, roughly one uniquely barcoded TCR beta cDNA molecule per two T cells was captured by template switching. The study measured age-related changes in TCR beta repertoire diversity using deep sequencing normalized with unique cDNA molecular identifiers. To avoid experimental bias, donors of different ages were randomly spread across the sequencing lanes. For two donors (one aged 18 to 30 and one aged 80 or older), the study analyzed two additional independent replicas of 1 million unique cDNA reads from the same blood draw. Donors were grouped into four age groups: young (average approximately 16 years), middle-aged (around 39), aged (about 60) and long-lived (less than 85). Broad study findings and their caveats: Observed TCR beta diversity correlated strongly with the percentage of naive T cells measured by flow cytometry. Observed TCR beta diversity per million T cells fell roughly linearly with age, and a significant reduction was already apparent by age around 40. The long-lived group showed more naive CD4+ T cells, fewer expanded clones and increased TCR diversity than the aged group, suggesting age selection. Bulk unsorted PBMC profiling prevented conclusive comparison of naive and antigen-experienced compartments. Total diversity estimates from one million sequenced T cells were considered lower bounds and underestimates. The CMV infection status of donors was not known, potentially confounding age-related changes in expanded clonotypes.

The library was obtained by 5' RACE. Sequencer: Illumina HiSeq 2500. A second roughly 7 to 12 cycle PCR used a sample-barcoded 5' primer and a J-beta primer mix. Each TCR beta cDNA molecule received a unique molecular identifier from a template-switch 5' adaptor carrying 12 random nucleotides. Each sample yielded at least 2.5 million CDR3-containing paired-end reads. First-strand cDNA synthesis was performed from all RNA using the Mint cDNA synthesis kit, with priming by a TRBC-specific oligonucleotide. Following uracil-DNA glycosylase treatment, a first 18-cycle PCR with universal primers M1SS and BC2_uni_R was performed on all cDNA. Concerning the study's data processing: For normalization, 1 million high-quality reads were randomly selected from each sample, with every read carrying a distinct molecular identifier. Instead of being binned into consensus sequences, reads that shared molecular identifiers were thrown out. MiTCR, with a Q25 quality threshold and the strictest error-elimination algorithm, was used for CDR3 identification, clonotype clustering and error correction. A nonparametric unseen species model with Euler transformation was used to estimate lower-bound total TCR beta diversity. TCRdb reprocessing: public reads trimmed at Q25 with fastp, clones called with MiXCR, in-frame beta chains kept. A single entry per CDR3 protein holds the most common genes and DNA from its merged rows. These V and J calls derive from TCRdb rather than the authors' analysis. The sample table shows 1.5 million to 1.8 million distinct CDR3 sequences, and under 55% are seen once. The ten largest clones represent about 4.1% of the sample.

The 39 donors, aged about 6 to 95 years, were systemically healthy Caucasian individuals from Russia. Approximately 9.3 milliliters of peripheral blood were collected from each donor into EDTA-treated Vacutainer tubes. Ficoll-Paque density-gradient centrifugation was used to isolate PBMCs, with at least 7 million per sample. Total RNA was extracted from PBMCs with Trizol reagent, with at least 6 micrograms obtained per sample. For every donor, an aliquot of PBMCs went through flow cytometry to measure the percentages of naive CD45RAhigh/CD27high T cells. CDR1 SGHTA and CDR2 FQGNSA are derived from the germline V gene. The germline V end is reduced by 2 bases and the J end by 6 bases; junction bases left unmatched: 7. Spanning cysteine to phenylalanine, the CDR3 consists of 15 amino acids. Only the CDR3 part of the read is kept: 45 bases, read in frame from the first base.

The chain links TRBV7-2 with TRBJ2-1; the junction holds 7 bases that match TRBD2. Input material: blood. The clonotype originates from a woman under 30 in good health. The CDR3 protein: CASSLWRERSNEQFF. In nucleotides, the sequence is TGTGCCAGCAGCTTATGGCGGGAGAGATCCAATGAGCAGTTCTTC.